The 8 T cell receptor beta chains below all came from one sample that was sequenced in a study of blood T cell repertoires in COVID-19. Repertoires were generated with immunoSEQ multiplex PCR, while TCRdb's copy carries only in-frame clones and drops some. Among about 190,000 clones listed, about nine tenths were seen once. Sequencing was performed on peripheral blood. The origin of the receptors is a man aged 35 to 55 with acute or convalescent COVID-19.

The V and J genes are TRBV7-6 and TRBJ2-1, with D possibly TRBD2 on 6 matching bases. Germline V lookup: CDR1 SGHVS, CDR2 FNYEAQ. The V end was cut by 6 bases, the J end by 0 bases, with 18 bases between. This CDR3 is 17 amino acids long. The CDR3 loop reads CASSSLVAASSYNEQFF. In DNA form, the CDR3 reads TGTGCCAGCAGTTCTTTGGTAGCGGCTAGCTCCTACAATGAGCAGTTCTTC.

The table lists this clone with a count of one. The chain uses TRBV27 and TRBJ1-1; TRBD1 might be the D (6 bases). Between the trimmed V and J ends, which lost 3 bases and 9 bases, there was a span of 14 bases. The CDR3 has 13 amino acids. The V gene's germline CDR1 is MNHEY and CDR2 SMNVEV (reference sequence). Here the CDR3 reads CASSLRGYTKAFF. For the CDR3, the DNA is TGTGCCAGCAGTTTGAGGGGGTACACAAAAGCTTTCTTT.

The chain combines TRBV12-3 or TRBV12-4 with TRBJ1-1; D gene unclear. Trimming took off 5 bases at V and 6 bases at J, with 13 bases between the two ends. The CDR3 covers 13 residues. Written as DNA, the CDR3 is TGTGCCAGCAGTCTGCTTCGGGGTTCTGAAGCTTTCTTT. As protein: CASSLLRGSEAFF.

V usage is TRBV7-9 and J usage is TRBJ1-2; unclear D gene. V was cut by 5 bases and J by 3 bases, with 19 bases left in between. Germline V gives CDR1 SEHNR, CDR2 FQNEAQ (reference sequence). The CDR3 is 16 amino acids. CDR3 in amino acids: CASSRKDRRWDYGYTF. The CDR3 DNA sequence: TGTGCCAGCAGCCGAAAAGACCGGAGATGGGACTATGGCTACACCTTC. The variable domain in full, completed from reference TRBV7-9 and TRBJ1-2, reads DTGVSQNPRHKITKRGQNVTFRCDPISEHNRLYWYRQTLGQGPEFLTYFQNEAQLEKSRLLSDRFSAERPKGSFSTLEIQRTEQGDSAMYLCASSRKDRRWDYGYTFGSGTRLTVV.

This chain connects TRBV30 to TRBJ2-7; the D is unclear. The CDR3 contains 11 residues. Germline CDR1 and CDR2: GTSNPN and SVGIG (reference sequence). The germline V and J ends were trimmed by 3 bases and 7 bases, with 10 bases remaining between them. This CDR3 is CAWSRAWEQYF. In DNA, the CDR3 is TGTGCCTGGAGCCGAGCCTGGGAGCAGTACTTC.

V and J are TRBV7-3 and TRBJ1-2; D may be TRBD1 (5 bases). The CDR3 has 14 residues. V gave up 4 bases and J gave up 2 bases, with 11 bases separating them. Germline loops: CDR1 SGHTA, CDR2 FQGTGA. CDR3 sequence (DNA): TGTGCCAGCAGCTCCAATTCAGGGAACTATGGCTACACCTTC. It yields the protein CASSSNSGNYGYTF. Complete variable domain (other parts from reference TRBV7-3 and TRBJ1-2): GAGVSQTPSNKVTEKGKYVELRCDPISGHTALYWYRQSLGQGPEFLIYFQGTGAADDSGLPNDRFFAVRPEGSVSTLKIQRTERGDSAVYLCASSSNSGNYGYTFGSGTRLTVV.

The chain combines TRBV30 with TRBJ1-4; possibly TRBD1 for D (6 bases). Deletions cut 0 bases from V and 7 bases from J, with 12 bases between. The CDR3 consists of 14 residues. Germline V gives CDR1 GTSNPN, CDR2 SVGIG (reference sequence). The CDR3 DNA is TGTGCCTGGAGTGTAAGGGGACATAGTGAAAAACTGTTTTTT. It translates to CAWSVRGHSEKLFF.

CDR3 in DNA: TGTGCCTGGAGTGTCGGGGTCAACTTCGAAGCTTTCTTT. Residues: CAWSVGVNFEAFF. The V gene is TRBV30, the J gene TRBJ1-1; D remains ambiguous. V lost 0 bases and J lost 8, with 13 bases in between. Per germline, CDR1 GTSNPN and CDR2 SVGIG (reference sequence). CDR3 length: 13 residues. The whole variable domain, remainder taken from reference TRBV30 and TRBJ1-1, is SQTIHQWPATLVQPVGSPLSLECTVEGTSNPNLYWYRQAAGRGLQLLFYSVGIGQISSEVPQNLSASRPQDRQFILSSKKLLLSDSGFYLCAWSVGVNFEAFFGQGTRLTVV.